The sequence of this T cell receptor beta chain was determined in a study of identical twins. Germline CDR1 is KGHDR and CDR2 is SFDVKD. Trimming pared 3 bases from V and 0 bases from J, leaving 11 bases between. This CDR3 contains 15 residues. Donors were all healthy Caucasians. Via MiXCR, TCRdb re-called the 5' RACE reads, giving one row per CDR3 protein. The table includes 570,000 or so distinct CDR3 sequences, more than 9% detected once. Study outcomes and limitations: Within cord blood, abundant beta clonotypes carried fewer insertions, but memory repertoires showed no such trend. Cross-sectional statistics, not tracking of the same donors, supported the conclusions.

Points on this clonotype: Its matching antigen is unknown.

These records were also assigned to another study, of yellow fever vaccine responses in identical twins. That investigation notes: It has been reported that, in twins, the vaccine T cell response seemed partly convergent and partly personalized.

Sample: PBMCs. The TCR originated in a woman aged 18-35 years in good health. This rearrangement joins TRBV24-1 to TRBJ2-7, with a possible D match to TRBD1 (6 bases). Here the CDR3 reads CATSDPADSSYEQYF. In DNA, the CDR3 is TGTGCCACCAGTGATCCCGCGGACAGCTCCTACGAGCAGTACTTC.